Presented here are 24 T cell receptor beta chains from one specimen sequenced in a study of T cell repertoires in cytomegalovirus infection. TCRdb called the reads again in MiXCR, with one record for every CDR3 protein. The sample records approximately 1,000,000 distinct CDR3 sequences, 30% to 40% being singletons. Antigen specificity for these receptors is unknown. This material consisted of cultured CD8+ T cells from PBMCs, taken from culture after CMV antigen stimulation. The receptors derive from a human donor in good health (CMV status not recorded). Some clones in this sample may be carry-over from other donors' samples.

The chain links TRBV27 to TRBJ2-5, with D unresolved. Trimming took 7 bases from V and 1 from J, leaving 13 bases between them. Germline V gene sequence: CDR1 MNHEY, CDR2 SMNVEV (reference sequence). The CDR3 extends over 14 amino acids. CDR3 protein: CASKHGVLQETQYF. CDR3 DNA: TGTGCCAGCAAGCACGGAGTCCTCCAAGAGACCCAGTACTTC.

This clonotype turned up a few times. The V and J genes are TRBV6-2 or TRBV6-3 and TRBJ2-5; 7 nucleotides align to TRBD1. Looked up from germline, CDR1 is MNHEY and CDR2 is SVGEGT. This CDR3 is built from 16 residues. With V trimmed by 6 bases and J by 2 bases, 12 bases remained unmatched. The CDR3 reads CASRASGTDLQETQYF. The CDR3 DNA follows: TGTGCCAGCAGGGCCTCCGGGACAGACTTACAAGAGACCCAGTACTTC.

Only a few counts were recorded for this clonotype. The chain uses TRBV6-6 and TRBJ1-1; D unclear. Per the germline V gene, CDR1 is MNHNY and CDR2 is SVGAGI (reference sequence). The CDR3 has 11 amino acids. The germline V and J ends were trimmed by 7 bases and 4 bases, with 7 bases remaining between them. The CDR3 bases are TGTGCCAGCACGATGGGCACTGAAGCTTTCTTT. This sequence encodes CASTMGTEAFF.

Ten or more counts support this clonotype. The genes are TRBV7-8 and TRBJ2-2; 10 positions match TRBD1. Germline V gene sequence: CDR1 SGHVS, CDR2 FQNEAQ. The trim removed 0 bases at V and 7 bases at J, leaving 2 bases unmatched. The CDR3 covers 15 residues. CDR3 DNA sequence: TGTGCCAGCAGCTTAGCGACAGGGGGCTTCGGGGAGCTGTTTTTT. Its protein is CASSLATGGFGELFF.

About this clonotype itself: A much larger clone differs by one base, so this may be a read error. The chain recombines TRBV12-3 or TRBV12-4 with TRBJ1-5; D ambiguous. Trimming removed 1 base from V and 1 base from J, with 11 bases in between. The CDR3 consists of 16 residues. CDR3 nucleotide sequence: TGTGCCAGCAGTTTAGGGGCAGCGAACAGCAATCAGCCCCAGCATTTT. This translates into CASSLGAANSNQPQHF.

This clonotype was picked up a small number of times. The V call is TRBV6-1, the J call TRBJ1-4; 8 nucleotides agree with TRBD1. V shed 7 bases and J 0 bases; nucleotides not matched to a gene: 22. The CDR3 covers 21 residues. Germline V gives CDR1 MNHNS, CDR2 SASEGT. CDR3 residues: CASTFLTPYRGALATNEKLFF. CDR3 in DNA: TGTGCCAGCACATTCTTAACCCCCTACAGGGGGGCCCTTGCAACTAATGAAAAACTGTTTTTT.

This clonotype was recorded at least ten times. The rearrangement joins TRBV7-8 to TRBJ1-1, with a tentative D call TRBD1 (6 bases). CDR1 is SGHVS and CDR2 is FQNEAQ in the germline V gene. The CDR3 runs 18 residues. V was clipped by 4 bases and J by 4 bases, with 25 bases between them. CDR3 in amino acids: CASSSPRTDRNTSTEAFF. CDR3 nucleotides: TGTGCCAGCAGCTCTCCTAGGACAGACCGGAATACGAGCACTGAAGCTTTCTTT.

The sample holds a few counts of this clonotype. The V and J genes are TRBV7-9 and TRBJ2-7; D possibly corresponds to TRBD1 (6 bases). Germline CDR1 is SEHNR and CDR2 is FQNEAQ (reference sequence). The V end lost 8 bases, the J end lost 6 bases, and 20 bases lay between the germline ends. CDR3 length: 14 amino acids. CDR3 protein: CASGGLWGPGEQYF. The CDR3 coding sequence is TGTGCCAGCGGGGGCCTCTGGGGGCCCGGCGAGCAGTACTTC.

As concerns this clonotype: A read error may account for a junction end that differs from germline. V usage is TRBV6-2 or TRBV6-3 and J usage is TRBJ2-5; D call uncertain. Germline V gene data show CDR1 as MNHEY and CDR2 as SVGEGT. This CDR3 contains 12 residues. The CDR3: CVSTSEPQTQYF. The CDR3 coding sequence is TGTGTCAGCACGTCGGAGCCCCAGACCCAGTACTTC.

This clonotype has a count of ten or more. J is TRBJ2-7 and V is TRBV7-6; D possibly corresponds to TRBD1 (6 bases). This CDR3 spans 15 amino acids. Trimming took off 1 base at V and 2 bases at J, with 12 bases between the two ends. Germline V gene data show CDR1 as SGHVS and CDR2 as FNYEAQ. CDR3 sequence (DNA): TGTGCCAGCAGCTTAGACAGGGATGAGCCCTACGAGCAGTACGTC. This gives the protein CASSLDRDEPYEQYV.

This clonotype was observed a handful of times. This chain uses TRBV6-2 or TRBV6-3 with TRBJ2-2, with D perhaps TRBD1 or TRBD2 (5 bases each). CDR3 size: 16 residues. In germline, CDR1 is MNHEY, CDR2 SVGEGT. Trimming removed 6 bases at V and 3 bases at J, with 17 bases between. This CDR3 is CASSPLTARDTGELFF. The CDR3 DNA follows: TGTGCCAGCAGCCCCCTGACAGCGAGGGACACCGGGGAGCTGTTTTTT.

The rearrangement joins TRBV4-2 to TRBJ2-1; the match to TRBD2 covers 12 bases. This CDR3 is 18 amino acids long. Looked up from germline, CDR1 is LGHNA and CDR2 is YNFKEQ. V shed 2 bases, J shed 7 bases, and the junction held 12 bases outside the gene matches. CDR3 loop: CASSQRLAGGPLGNEQFF. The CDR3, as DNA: TGTGCCAGCAGCCAAAGGCTAGCGGGGGGGCCGTTGGGTAATGAGCAGTTCTTC.

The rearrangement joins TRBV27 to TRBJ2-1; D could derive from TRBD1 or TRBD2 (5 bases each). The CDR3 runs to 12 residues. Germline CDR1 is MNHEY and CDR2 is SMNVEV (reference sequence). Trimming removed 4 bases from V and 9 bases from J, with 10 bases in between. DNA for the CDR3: TGTGCCAGCAGTTGGACCGGGACTGAGCAGTTCTTC. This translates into CASSWTGTEQFF.

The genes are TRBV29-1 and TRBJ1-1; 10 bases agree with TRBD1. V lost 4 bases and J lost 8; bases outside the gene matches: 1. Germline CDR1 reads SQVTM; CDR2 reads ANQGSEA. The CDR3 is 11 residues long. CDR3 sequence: CSVVGQGEAFF. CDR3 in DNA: TGCAGCGTTGTGGGACAGGGGGAAGCTTTCTTT.

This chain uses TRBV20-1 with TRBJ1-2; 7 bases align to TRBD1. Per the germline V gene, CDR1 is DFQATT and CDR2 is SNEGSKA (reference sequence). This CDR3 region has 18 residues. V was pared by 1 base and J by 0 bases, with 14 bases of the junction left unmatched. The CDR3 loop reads CSARGDETGIITNYGYTF. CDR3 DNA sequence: TGCAGTGCTAGAGGGGACGAGACAGGGATTATTACTAACTATGGCTACACCTTC.

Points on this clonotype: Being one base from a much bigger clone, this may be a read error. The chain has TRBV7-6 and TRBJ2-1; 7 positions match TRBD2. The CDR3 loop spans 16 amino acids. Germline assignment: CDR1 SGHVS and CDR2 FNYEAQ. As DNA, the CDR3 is TGTGCCTGCAGCGGAAAGCGGGGCGAAACCTACAATGAGCAGTTCTTC. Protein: CACSGKRGETYNEQFF.

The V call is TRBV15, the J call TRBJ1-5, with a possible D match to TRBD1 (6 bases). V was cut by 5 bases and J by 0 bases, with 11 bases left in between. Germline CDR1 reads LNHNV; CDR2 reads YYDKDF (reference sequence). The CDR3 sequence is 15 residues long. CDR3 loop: CATSGNRASNQPQHF. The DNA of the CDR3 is TGTGCCACCAGCGGAAACAGGGCTAGCAATCAGCCCCAGCATTTT.

The CDR3 loop is CASNEGSGEQETQYF. In DNA, the CDR3 is TGTGCCAGCAACGAAGGGAGCGGCGAACAAGAGACCCAGTACTTC. This chain uses TRBV6-9 with TRBJ2-5; perhaps TRBD2 as D (5 bases). From germline, CDR1 is MNHGY and CDR2 SVAAGI. This CDR3 is 15 amino acids long. With 7 bases removed from V and 2 bases from J, the gap between germline ends came to 17 bases.

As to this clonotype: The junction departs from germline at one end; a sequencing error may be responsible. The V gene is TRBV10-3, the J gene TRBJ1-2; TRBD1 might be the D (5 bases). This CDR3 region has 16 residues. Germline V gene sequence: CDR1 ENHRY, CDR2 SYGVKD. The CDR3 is CVISEEGTRGNYGYTF. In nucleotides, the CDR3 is TGTGTCATCAGTGAGGAAGGGACTCGCGGGAACTATGGCTACACCTTC.

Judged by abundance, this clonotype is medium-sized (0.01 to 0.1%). CDR3 sequence: CASSPPGTGRYETQYF. The CDR3 nucleotides are TGTGCCAGCAGTCCTCCCGGGACAGGGAGGTATGAGACCCAGTACTTC. The chain carries TRBV27 and TRBJ2-5, with 9 nucleotides matching TRBD1. Germline assignment: CDR1 MNHEY and CDR2 SMNVEV (reference sequence). The CDR3 has 16 amino acids. The V gene end was trimmed by 5 bases and the J gene end by 5 bases; junction bases not matched to a gene: 12.

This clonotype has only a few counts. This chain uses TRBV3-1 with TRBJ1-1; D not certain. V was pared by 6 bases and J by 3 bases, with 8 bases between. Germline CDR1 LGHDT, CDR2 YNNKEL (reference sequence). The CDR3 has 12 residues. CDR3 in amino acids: CASSSFHTEAFF. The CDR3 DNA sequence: TGTGCCAGCAGTTCCTTTCACACTGAAGCTTTCTTT.

This CDR3 is CASREGTGEQYV. The CDR3 DNA follows: TGTGCCAGCAGAGAGGGAACTGGGGAGCAGTACGTC. The V gene is TRBV6-2 or TRBV6-3, the J gene TRBJ2-7, with D tentatively TRBD2 (5 bases). Germline CDR1 is MNHEY and CDR2 is SVGEGT. This CDR3 has 12 residues. The V gene lost 6 bases and the J gene lost 7 bases, with 13 bases spanning the gap.

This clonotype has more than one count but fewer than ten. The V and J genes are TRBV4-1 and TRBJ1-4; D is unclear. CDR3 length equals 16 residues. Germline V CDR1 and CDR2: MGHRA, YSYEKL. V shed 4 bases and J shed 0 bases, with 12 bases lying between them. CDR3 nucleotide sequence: TGCGCCAGCAGCCCGCAACCGTGGGCAACTAATGAAAAACTGTTTTTT. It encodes CASSPQPWATNEKLFF.

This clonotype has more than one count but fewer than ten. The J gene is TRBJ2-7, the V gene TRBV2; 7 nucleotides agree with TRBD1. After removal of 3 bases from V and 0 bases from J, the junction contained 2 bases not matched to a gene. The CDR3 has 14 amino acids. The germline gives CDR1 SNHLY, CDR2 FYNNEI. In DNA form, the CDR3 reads TGTGCCAGCAGTGAGTCAGGGGGCTCCTACGAGCAGTACGTC. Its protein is CASSESGGSYEQYV.